This TCR beta chain stems from a study of cytotoxic CD8 clonotypes in ibrutinib-treated CLL. V was clipped by 3 bases and J by 4 bases; unmatched bases: 5. The CDR3 is 15 amino acids. The V gene's germline CDR1 is SGHVS and CDR2 FQNEAQ. Sequencing used immunoSEQ multiplex PCR; TCRdb keeps in-frame clones, though not all of them. This table holds 25,000 to 30,000 clones, 62% found once. This chain uses TRBV7-8 with TRBJ1-3; TRBD1 aligns across 8 bases. The clonotype was recovered from a human donor with chronic lymphocytic leukemia. Sequenced material: PBMCs, taken before ibrutinib treatment. In nucleotides, the CDR3 is TGTGCCAGCAGCTTCGCAACAGGGGGAGGAAACACCATATATTTT. The encoded protein is CASSFATGGGNTIYF. Filled out from reference TRBV7-8 and TRBJ1-3, the complete variable domain reads GAGVSQSPRYKVAKRGQDVALRCDPISGHVSLFWYQQALGQGPEFLTYFQNEAQLDKSGLPSDRFFAERPEGSVSTLKIQRTQQEDSAVYLCASSFATGGGNTIYFGEGSWLTVV.